The next 7 T cell receptor beta chains were all read from a single sample in a study of CD8 T cells in ankylosing spondylitis. TCRdb reprocessed the 5' RACE reads via MiXCR and lists one record per CDR3 protein. The table has some 700,000 distinct CDR3 sequences, roughly 20% seen once. What these receptors recognize is not known. Study conclusions and caveats: What seemed typical of ankylosing spondylitis blood was a TCR beta motif built from 7 or 8 highly homologous variants.

The sequenced sample consisted of blood, either unsorted or a sorted T cell fraction (not recorded which). These receptors originate from a male donor with ankylosing spondylitis.

This clonotype was picked up a small number of times. J is TRBJ2-1 and V is TRBV6-1; 10 bases match TRBD2. Germline lookup yields CDR1 MNHNS and CDR2 SASEGT. Unmatched junction bases numbered 10, after V lost 5 bases and J lost 9 bases. CDR3 length: 15 amino acids. CDR3 in amino acids: CASSPGGSGGFEQFF. The CDR3 coding sequence is TGTGCCAGCAGTCCCGGGGGTAGCGGGGGGTTTGAGCAGTTCTTC.

This clonotype was seen only a few times. The chain is built from TRBV20-1 and TRBJ2-7; D unclear. The V end was cut by 0 bases, the J end by 4 bases, with 13 bases between. The CDR3 runs 14 residues. The germline CDR1 and CDR2 sequences are DFQATT and SNEGSKA (reference sequence). The DNA of the CDR3 is TGCAGTGCTAGAGAGGCCCCCGGTCCTTACGAGCAGTACTTC. It encodes CSAREAPGPYEQYF.

This clonotype came up a few times. This rearrangement joins TRBV6-1 to TRBJ1-2, with 7 bases identical to TRBD1. The CDR3 spans 14 residues. The V segment lost 5 bases and the J segment 4 bases; nucleotides outside the gene matches: 7. The germline gives CDR1 MNHNS, CDR2 SASEGT. The CDR3 nucleotides are TGTGCCAGCAGTCAGGGGGACGGGGCCTATGGCTACACCTTC. Its protein is CASSQGDGAYGYTF.

This clonotype was recorded a few times. The J gene is TRBJ1-1, the V gene TRBV6-1, with D perhaps TRBD1 (5 bases). The CDR3 has 15 amino acids. V was trimmed by 4 bases and J by 10 bases, leaving 22 bases between them. Germline V gives CDR1 MNHNS, CDR2 SASEGT. CDR3 coding DNA: TGTGCCAGCAGTGCCCAGGGATCTTCACAATCGCGAGCTTTCTTT. It specifies CASSAQGSSQSRAFF.

In its sample, this clonotype was seen a few times. The chain links TRBV2 to TRBJ2-5, with 9 bases lining up with TRBD2. From germline, CDR1 is SNHLY and CDR2 FYNNEI. The CDR3 sequence is 15 residues long. Germline trimming cut 6 bases from V and 4 bases from J; bases unmatched to any gene: 9. The CDR3 loop reads CASSKTGLASETQYF. CDR3 coding DNA: TGTGCCAGCAGCAAAACCGGACTAGCGTCAGAGACCCAGTACTTC.

The chain employs TRBV3-1 and TRBJ1-5; D gene unclear. Germline V lookup: CDR1 LGHDT, CDR2 YNNKEL (reference sequence). The CDR3 is 16 residues long. V lost 4 bases and J 7 bases, leaving 20 bases between the germline ends. The DNA of the CDR3 is TGTGCCAGCAGCCCCAAGAGTCGGGGTATAGGCCAGCCCCAGCATTTT. Amino acid sequence: CASSPKSRGIGQPQHF.

This clonotype was seen a few times. DNA for the CDR3: TGTGCCAGCAGCTTAAAGTCTTCGTCTAGCGGTAACTACAATGAGCAGTTCTTC. It codes for CASSLKSSSSGNYNEQFF. V usage is TRBV11-2 and J usage is TRBJ2-1; 7 bases line up with TRBD2. The CDR3 has 18 amino acids. J lost 3 bases, V lost 2 bases, and 13 bases had no gene match. Germline V gives CDR1 SGHAT, CDR2 FQNNGV.